This is a list of T cell receptor beta chains from one sample in a study of vaccination and CD4 T cells after COVID-19. TCRdb re-analysed the PCR reads in MiXCR, keeping a single row per CDR3 protein. The repertoire holds 15,000 to 20,000 distinct CDR3 sequences, with less than 60% as singletons. Their recognized antigens are unknown. The sequenced material came from CD4+ T cells from blood, cultured in vitro. Every receptor here comes from a human donor who had recovered from COVID-19. CDR3s include the opening cysteine and the closing phenylalanine or tryptophan. A D gene is named only where the DNA matches it firmly. Clone size is stated in some rows and not others, as once, few, many or a class when expanded.

CDR3,DNA,J,V,D,size
CASSPGTGPYEQYF,TGTGCCAGCAGTCCCGGGACAGGCCCCTACGAGCAGTACTTC,TRBJ2-7,TRBV6-1,TRBD1,.
CSARGAGVLITDTQYF,TGCAGTGCTAGGGGGGCAGGGGTCCTTATCACAGATACGCAGTATTTT,TRBJ2-3,TRBV20-1,.,.
CASAPMGVNTEAFF,TGTGCTAGTGCCCCCATGGGAGTGAACACTGAAGCTTTCTTT,TRBJ1-1,TRBV12-5,.,medium-sized
CASSLGQGARGYTF,TGTGCCAGCAGCTTAGGACAGGGGGCTCGAGGCTACACCTTC,TRBJ1-2,TRBV7-2,TRBD1,.
CASSSGQSTDTQYF,TGTGCCAGTAGTTCAGGACAGAGCACAGATACGCAGTATTTT,TRBJ2-3,TRBV19,.,.
CAISEVRGAGNQPQHF,TGTGCCATCAGTGAGGTGCGGGGGGCTGGCAATCAGCCCCAGCATTTT,TRBJ1-5,TRBV10-3,.,.
CASSPTYYTEAFF,TGTGCCAGCAGTCCAACCTATTACACTGAAGCTTTCTTT,TRBJ1-1,TRBV6-2/TRBV6-3,.,.
CASSMWGAGTKLFF,TGTGCCAGTAGTATGTGGGGGGCAGGGACTAAACTGTTTTTT,TRBJ1-4,TRBV19,.,.
CAWGEGGVEAFF,TGTGCCTGGGGAGAAGGGGGCGTAGAAGCTTTCTTT,TRBJ1-1,TRBV30,TRBD1,.
CATSSLRTGEAFF,TGTGCCACCAGCAGCCTCAGGACAGGAGAAGCTTTCTTT,TRBJ1-1,TRBV15,TRBD1,few
CASSRLTGTGIIYGYTF,TGTGCCAGCAGCCGCCTAACGGGGACAGGGATTATCTATGGCTACACCTTC,TRBJ1-2,TRBV4-2,TRBD1,few